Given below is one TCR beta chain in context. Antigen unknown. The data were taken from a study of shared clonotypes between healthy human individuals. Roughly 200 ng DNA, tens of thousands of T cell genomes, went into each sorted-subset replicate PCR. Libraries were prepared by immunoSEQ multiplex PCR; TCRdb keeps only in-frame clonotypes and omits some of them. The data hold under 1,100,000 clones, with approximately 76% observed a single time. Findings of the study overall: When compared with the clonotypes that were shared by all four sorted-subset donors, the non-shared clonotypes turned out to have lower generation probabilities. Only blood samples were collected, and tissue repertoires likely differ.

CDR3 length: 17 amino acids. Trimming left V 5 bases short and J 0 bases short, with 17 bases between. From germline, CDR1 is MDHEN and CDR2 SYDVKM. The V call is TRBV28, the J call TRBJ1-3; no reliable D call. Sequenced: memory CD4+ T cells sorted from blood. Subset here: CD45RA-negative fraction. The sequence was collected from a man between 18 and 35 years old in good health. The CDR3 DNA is TGTGCCAGCAGTCCCTCCTACAGTGGGGACTCTGGAAACACCATATATTTT. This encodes CASSPSYSGDSGNTIYF.